The rows below give T cell receptor beta chains drawn from one sample of a study of cytomegalovirus exposure and HLA in healthy donors. Only in-frame clones appear in the TCRdb table, and some are missing; sequencing was by immunoSEQ multiplex PCR. The sample holds about 65,000 clones; 70% to 80% are singletons and the top ten take 3%. Material for sequencing was PBMCs. These receptor sequences come from a girl under 18 in good health and CMV-seropositive. The CDR3 runs from the conserved cysteine through the conserved F or W. A D gene is named only where the DNA matches it firmly. A clone size is listed for some rows: how often the clone was seen (once, few, many), or a class if it is expanded.

TRBJ1-5,NA,TRBV30,NA,CAWSDSPNQPQHF,TGTGCCTGGAGTGATAGTCCAAATCAGCCCCAGCATTTT
TRBJ2-7,NA,TRBV29-1,NA,CSVEIREDSEQYF,TGCAGCGTTGAAATCAGGGAAGATTCCGAGCAATACTTC
TRBJ2-3,TRBD2,TRBV4-1,NA,CASSPGYSGSTDTQYF,TGCGCCAGCAGCCCAGGTTATAGCGGGAGTACAGATACGCAGTATTTT
TRBJ2-7,TRBD2,TRBV10-1,NA,CASSETGLPEQYF,TGCGCCAGCAGTGAGACGGGACTACCCGAGCAGTACTTC
TRBJ2-7,TRBD2,TRBV5-8,NA,CASSLTRLAGYEQYF,TGTGCCAGCAGCTTGACAAGACTAGCGGGCTACGAGCAGTACTTC
TRBJ2-5,NA,TRBV11-3,NA,CASSRGLQETQYF,TGTGCCAGCAGCCGTGGACTACAAGAGACCCAGTACTTC
TRBJ2-7,NA,TRBV29-1,NA,CSVGRQSYEQYF,TGCAGCGTTGGACGACAGAGTTACGAGCAGTACTTC
TRBJ2-1,TRBD2,TRBV2,NA,CASRGTSGRLYEQFF,TGTGCCAGCAGAGGGACTAGCGGGAGGTTGTATGAGCAGTTCTTC
TRBJ2-7,NA,TRBV5-6,NA,CASSLGGVTYEQYF,TGTGCCAGCAGCTTAGGGGGGGTGACCTACGAGCAGTACTTC
TRBJ1-1,NA,TRBV18,NA,CASSPWEGRAFF,TGTGCCAGCTCACCATGGGAGGGCCGCGCTTTCTTT
TRBJ2-3,NA,TRBV4-3,few,CASSRYSGGASTDTQYF,TGCGCCAGCAGCCGGTATAGCGGAGGGGCATCCACAGATACGCAGTATTTT
TRBJ2-1,TRBD2,TRBV2,NA,CASSEASGGADEQFF,TGTGCCAGCAGTGAAGCCAGCGGGGGGGCCGATGAGCAGTTCTTC
TRBJ1-1,NA,TRBV5-1,once,CASSDTVNTEAFF,TGCGCCAGCAGCGATACAGTGAACACTGAAGCTTTCTTT
TRBJ2-3,TRBD2,TRBV29-1,NA,CSAKGRVTDTQYF,TGCAGCGCCAAGGGGAGGGTAACGGATACGCAGTATTTT
TRBJ1-1,NA,TRBV29-1,NA,CSVGYGALGQGAFF,TGCAGCGTTGGCTATGGAGCCCTGGGACAAGGGGCTTTCTTT
TRBJ1-5,NA,TRBV30,NA,CAWSRGNSNQPQHF,TGTGCCTGGAGCAGGGGTAATAGCAATCAGCCCCAGCATTTT
TRBJ1-2,NA,TRBV29-1,NA,CSVSLAIYGYTF,TGCAGCGTTTCACTAGCGATCTATGGCTACACCTTC
TRBJ1-2,NA,TRBV20-1,NA,CSGESNYGYTF,TGCAGTGGCGAGTCGAACTATGGCTACACCTTC
TRBJ1-5,NA,TRBV6-1,once,CASSERVYQPQHF,TGTGCCAGCAGTGAAAGAGTTTATCAGCCCCAGCATTTT
TRBJ1-4,NA,TRBV7-8,NA,CASSRQGKTNEKLFF,TGTGCCAGCAGCCGCCAGGGGAAAACTAATGAAAAACTGTTTTTT
TRBJ2-3,NA,TRBV4-1,NA,CASSQDLGTFNTDTQYF,TGCGCCAGCAGCCAAGATCTTGGGACTTTTAACACAGATACGCAGTATTTT
TRBJ1-5,NA,TRBV1,NA,CNKRVGATDQPQHF,TGCAACAAGCGGGTAGGGGCGACCGATCAGCCCCAGCATTTT
TRBJ1-5,NA,TRBV28,NA,CASTPRAYSNQPQHF,TGTGCCAGCACCCCGAGGGCTTATAGCAATCAGCCCCAGCATTTT
TRBJ1-1,NA,TRBV9,NA,CASSPRTVNTEAFF,TGTGCCAGCAGCCCCCGGACAGTGAACACTGAAGCTTTCTTT
TRBJ2-7,NA,TRBV11-2,NA,CASRAPGGEQYF,TGTGCCAGCAGGGCCCCTGGCGGAGAGCAGTACTTC
TRBJ2-1,TRBD1,TRBV15,NA,CATSRDPSTGGSDNEQFF,TGTGCCACCAGCAGAGATCCTTCGACAGGGGGGTCCGACAATGAGCAGTTCTTC
TRBJ1-1,NA,TRBV14,NA,CASSFRLDTEAFF,TGTGCCAGCAGCTTCCGACTAGACACTGAAGCTTTCTTT
TRBJ2-2,TRBD2,TRBV30,NA,CAWSSLAGGPGELFF,TGTGCCTGGAGTTCCCTAGCGGGAGGGCCCGGGGAGCTGTTTTTT
TRBJ2-7,NA,TRBV4-3,NA,CASSQDGGGGYEQYF,TGCGCCAGCAGCCAAGACGGTGGAGGTGGTTACGAGCAGTACTTC
TRBJ2-7,NA,TRBV9,NA,CASSVGAGKGYEQYF,TGTGCCAGCAGCGTAGGGGCAGGGAAAGGGTACGAGCAGTACTTC
TRBJ1-1,NA,TRBV11-2,few,CASSFYRESEAFF,TGTGCCAGCAGCTTCTACAGGGAATCCGAAGCTTTCTTT
TRBJ1-2,NA,TRBV10-3,NA,CAISERGGESGYTF,TGTGCCATCAGTGAGCGGGGAGGGGAAAGTGGCTACACCTTC
TRBJ2-7,TRBD1,TRBV5-6,NA,CASSFKGTGVYEQYF,TGTGCCAGCAGCTTTAAAGGGACAGGGGTCTACGAGCAGTACTTC
TRBJ1-4,NA,TRBV2,NA,CASSERQGGVTNEKLFF,TGTGCCAGCAGTGAACGGCAGGGAGGTGTAACTAATGAAAAACTGTTTTTT
TRBJ1-5,NA,TRBV6-1,few,CASSDPYQPQHF,TGTGCCAGCAGTGACCCTTATCAGCCCCAGCATTTT
TRBJ1-6,TRBD1,TRBV6-6,NA,CASSQLGQSNSPLHF,TGTGCCAGCTCCCAGCTGGGACAGAGTAATTCACCCCTCCACTTT
TRBJ1-1,NA,TRBV29-1,NA,CSVEAGEVAFF,TGCAGCGTTGAAGCGGGGGAGGTCGCTTTCTTT
TRBJ2-5,NA,TRBV5-1,NA,CASSLGDMRETQYF,TGCGCCAGCAGCTTGGGGGACATGAGGGAGACCCAGTACTTC
TRBJ1-5,TRBD1,TRBV6-5,few,CASRGQANQPQHF,TGTGCCAGCAGAGGACAGGCCAATCAGCCCCAGCATTTT
TRBJ1-1,NA,TRBV30,NA,CAWSKPPGGAGEAFF,TGTGCCTGGAGTAAACCCCCCGGGGGGGCTGGTGAAGCTTTCTTT
TRBJ1-6,NA,TRBV6-1,NA,CASSGGTDNSPLHF,TGTGCCAGCAGTGGTGGCACAGACAATTCACCCCTCCACTTT
TRBJ1-5,TRBD1,TRBV4-1,NA,CASSQGQGDNQPQHF,TGCGCCAGCAGCCAGGGACAGGGAGACAATCAGCCCCAGCATTTT
TRBJ2-2,NA,TRBV5-5,NA,CASLIQGITGELFF,TGTGCCAGCCTCATCCAGGGAATCACCGGGGAGCTGTTTTTT
TRBJ1-1,NA,TRBV7-8,NA,CASSLGAITWNTEAFF,TGTGCCAGCAGCTTGGGCGCGATTACTTGGAACACTGAAGCTTTCTTT